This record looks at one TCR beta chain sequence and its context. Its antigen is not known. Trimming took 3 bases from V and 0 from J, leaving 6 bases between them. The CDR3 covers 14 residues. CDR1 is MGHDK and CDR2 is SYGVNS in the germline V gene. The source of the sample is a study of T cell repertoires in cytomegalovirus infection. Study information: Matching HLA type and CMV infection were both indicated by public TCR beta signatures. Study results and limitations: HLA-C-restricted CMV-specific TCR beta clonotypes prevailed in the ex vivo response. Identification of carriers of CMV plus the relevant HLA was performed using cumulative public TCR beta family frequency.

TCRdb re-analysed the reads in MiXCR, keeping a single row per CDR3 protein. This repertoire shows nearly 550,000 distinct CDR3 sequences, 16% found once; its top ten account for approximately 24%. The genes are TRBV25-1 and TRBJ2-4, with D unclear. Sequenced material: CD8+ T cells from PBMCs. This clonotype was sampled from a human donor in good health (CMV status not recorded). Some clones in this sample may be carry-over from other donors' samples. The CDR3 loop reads CASSDVGAKNIQYF. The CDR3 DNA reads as TGTGCCAGCAGTGACGTTGGAGCCAAAAACATTCAGTACTTC.